The present T cell receptor (beta chain) was sequenced within a study of cytomegalovirus exposure and HLA in healthy donors. This clone came up a few times. The PCR contained 60 Vbeta and 13 Jbeta primers. Profiling relied on immunoSEQ multiplex PCR, and the TCRdb table lists in-frame clones only, not all of them. The table shows 150,000 or so clones, with 75% occurring only once. Looked up from germline, CDR1 is SEHNR and CDR2 is FQNEAQ (reference sequence). CDR3 length equals 17 residues. V dropped 5 bases and J dropped 1; count of bases not matched to a gene: 14. The V call is TRBV7-9, the J call TRBJ2-7; 7 nucleotides line up with TRBD2. The sample consisted of PBMCs. The TCR was taken from a female donor in good health and CMV-seronegative. The CDR3 region is CASSGNSGTTSSYEQYF. In nucleotides, the CDR3 is TGTGCCAGCAGCGGCAATTCCGGGACTACCTCTTCCTACGAGCAGTACTTC.